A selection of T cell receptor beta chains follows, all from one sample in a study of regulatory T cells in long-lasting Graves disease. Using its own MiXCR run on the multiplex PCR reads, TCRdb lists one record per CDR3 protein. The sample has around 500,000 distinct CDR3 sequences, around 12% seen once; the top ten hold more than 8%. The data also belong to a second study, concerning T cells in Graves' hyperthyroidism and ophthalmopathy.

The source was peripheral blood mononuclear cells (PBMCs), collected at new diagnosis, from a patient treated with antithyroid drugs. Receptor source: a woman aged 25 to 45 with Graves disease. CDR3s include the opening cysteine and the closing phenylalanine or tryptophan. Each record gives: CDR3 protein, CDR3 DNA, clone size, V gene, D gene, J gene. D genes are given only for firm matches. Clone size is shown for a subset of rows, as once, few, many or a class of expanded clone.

cdr3_aa: CASPGGRKQYF
cdr3_nt: TGTGCCAGCCCAGGGGGCAGGAAGCAGTACTTC
clone_size: NA
v_call: TRBV6-1
d_call: TRBD1
j_call: TRBJ2-7

cdr3_aa: CASSVAGSSSYNEQFF
cdr3_nt: TGTGCCAGCAGCGTAGCCGGGTCTAGCTCCTACAATGAGCAGTTCTTC
clone_size: few
v_call: TRBV9
d_call: NA
j_call: TRBJ2-1

cdr3_aa: CAWSRDRAAGNTIYF
cdr3_nt: TGTGCCTGGAGTCGGGACAGGGCGGCTGGAAACACCATATATTTT
clone_size: NA
v_call: TRBV30
d_call: TRBD1
j_call: TRBJ1-3

cdr3_aa: CASSLYPVEMGGTYEQYF
cdr3_nt: TGTGCCAGCAGCTTATACCCCGTCGAGATGGGGGGGACCTACGAGCAGTACTTC
clone_size: NA
v_call: TRBV7-2
d_call: TRBD2
j_call: TRBJ2-7

cdr3_aa: CASSLRREIYEQYF
cdr3_nt: TGTGCCAGCAGCTTGCGGCGGGAGATCTACGAGCAGTACTTC
clone_size: many
v_call: TRBV7-8
d_call: TRBD2
j_call: TRBJ2-7

cdr3_aa: CASSLVAGSGELFF
cdr3_nt: TGTGCCAGCAGCTTAGTGGCTGGTTCCGGGGAGCTGTTTTTT
clone_size: NA
v_call: TRBV7-2
d_call: NA
j_call: TRBJ2-2

cdr3_aa: CASSFRDPSFGWRTTDTQYF
cdr3_nt: TGTGCCAGCAGTTTTCGAGACCCTTCTTTCGGGTGGCGGACCACAGATACGCAGTATTTT
clone_size: few
v_call: TRBV6-2/TRBV6-3
d_call: NA
j_call: TRBJ2-3

cdr3_aa: CASSSRHSGSYEQYF
cdr3_nt: TGTGCCAGTAGTTCCCGACACTCAGGCTCCTACGAGCAGTACTTC
clone_size: few
v_call: TRBV19
d_call: NA
j_call: TRBJ2-7

cdr3_aa: CASSRTIRDNNEQFF
cdr3_nt: TGTGCCAGCAGTAGGACTATAAGGGACAACAATGAGCAGTTCTTC
clone_size: many
v_call: TRBV6-1
d_call: NA
j_call: TRBJ2-1

cdr3_aa: CASRVQGRDQPQHF
cdr3_nt: TGTGCCAGCAGGGTACAGGGGAGAGATCAGCCCCAGCATTTT
clone_size: NA
v_call: TRBV28
d_call: TRBD1
j_call: TRBJ1-5

cdr3_aa: CASSVRSGRAKEYF
cdr3_nt: TGTGCCAGCAGCGTAAGAAGCGGGAGGGCCAAGGAGTATTTT
clone_size: NA
v_call: TRBV7-2
d_call: TRBD2
j_call: TRBJ2-3

cdr3_aa: CASSEGTSGGLFF
cdr3_nt: TGTGCCAGCAGTGAAGGGACTAGCGGGGGCTTGTTCTTC
clone_size: many
v_call: TRBV2
d_call: TRBD2
j_call: TRBJ2-1

cdr3_aa: CASSIDRGEVFRNTEAFF
cdr3_nt: TGTGCCAGTAGTATAGACAGAGGGGAGGTTTTCCGGAACACTGAAGCTTTCTTT
clone_size: NA
v_call: TRBV19
d_call: NA
j_call: TRBJ1-1

cdr3_aa: CSVPTGRGEQFF
cdr3_nt: TGCAGCGTTCCAACGGGCCGGGGAGAGCAGTTCTTC
clone_size: NA
v_call: TRBV29-1
d_call: NA
j_call: TRBJ2-1

cdr3_aa: CAWGIGQGVGAFF
cdr3_nt: TGTGCCTGGGGTATCGGGCAGGGGGTCGGGGCTTTCTTT
clone_size: many
v_call: TRBV30
d_call: TRBD1
j_call: TRBJ1-1

cdr3_aa: CASSVLLDKLMAFF
cdr3_nt: TGTGCCAGCAGTGTACTATTGGACAAGTTGATGGCTTTCTTT
clone_size: many
v_call: TRBV28
d_call: NA
j_call: TRBJ1-1

cdr3_aa: CASSLARTFPSYNEQFF
cdr3_nt: TGTGCCAGCAGCTTGGCCAGGACTTTTCCCTCCTACAATGAGCAGTTCTTC
clone_size: NA
v_call: TRBV5-8
d_call: NA
j_call: TRBJ2-1

cdr3_aa: CASSPEIRAGELFF
cdr3_nt: TGTGCCAGCAGCCCAGAAATCCGAGCCGGGGAGCTGTTTTTT
clone_size: NA
v_call: TRBV7-9
d_call: NA
j_call: TRBJ2-2

cdr3_aa: CASSIGGQGDFVDTEAFF
cdr3_nt: TGTGCCAGTAGTATAGGGGGACAGGGGGATTTCGTCGACACTGAAGCTTTCTTT
clone_size: many
v_call: TRBV19
d_call: TRBD1
j_call: TRBJ1-1

cdr3_aa: CASREDGNLNQPQHF
cdr3_nt: TGTGCCAGCAGAGAAGACGGGAACCTAAATCAGCCCCAGCATTTT
clone_size: many
v_call: TRBV6-1
d_call: NA
j_call: TRBJ1-5

cdr3_aa: CASSTTSGRGADTQYF
cdr3_nt: TGTGCCAGCAGTACAACTAGCGGGAGGGGCGCAGATACGCAGTATTTT
clone_size: many
v_call: TRBV6-1
d_call: TRBD2
j_call: TRBJ2-3

cdr3_aa: CASSPSVGVTNEQYF
cdr3_nt: TGTGCCAGCTCACCAAGTGTGGGTGTTACGAATGAGCAGTACTTC
clone_size: NA
v_call: TRBV18
d_call: NA
j_call: TRBJ2-7